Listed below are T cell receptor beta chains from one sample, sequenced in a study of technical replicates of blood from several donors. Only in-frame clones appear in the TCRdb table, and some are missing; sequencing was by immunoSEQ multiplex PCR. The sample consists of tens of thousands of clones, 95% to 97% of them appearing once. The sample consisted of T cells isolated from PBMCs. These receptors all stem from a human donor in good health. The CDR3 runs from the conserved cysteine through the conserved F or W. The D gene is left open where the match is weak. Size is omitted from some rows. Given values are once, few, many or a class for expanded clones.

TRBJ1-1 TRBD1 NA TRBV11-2 CASSFRGKNTEAFF TGTGCCAGCAGCTTCAGGGGGAAGAACACTGAAGCTTTCTTT
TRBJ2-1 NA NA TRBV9 CASSAYSYNEQFF TGTGCCAGCAGCGCTTACAGTTACAATGAGCAGTTCTTC
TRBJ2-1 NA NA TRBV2 CADRLQGNEQFF TGTGCCGATAGACTACAGGGTAATGAGCAGTTCTTC
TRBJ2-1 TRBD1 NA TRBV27 CASSTNRGLYNEQFF TGTGCCAGCAGTACCAACAGGGGGCTCTACAATGAGCAGTTCTTC
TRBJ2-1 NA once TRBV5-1 CASSLGPYNEQFF TGCGCCAGCAGCTTGGGGCCCTACAATGAGCAGTTCTTC
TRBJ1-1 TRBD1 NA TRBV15 CATSRAGQGEAFF TGTGCCACCAGCAGAGCCGGACAGGGGGAAGCTTTCTTT
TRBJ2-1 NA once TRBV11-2 CASSYRGAGPYNEQFF TGTGCCAGCAGCTATCGGGGAGCGGGCCCTTACAATGAGCAGTTCTTC
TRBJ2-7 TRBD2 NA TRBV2 CASIAPSGSSYEQYF TGTGCCAGCATCGCCCCTAGCGGGAGCTCCTACGAGCAGTACTTC
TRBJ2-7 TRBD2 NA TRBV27 CASSALLAGSDEQYF TGTGCCAGCAGTGCCCTTCTAGCGGGCTCCGACGAGCAGTACTTC
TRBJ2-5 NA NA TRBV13 CASSLQETQYF TGTGCCAGCAGCCTACAAGAGACCCAGTACTTC
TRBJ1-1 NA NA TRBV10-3 CAIKTAYMNTEAFF TGTGCCATCAAGACTGCTTACATGAACACTGAAGCTTTCTTT
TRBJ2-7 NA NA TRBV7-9 CASSFGQTPLVYYEQYF TGTGCCAGCAGCTTTGGACAGACACCCCTAGTCTATTACGAGCAGTACTTC
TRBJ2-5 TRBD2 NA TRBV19 CASSITGGDQETQYF TGTGCCAGTAGTATAACGGGAGGGGACCAAGAGACCCAGTACTTC
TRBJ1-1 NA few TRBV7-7 CASSLSKGTEAFF TGTGCCAGCAGCTTAAGTAAGGGGACTGAAGCTTTCTTT
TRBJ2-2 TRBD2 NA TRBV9 CASSRGTSGINTGELFF TGTGCCAGCAGCCGAGGGACTAGCGGGATCAACACCGGGGAGCTGTTTTTT
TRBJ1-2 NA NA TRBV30 CAWSTQGYGYTF TGTGCCTGGAGTACCCAGGGGTATGGCTACACCTTC
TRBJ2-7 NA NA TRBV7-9 CASSSSQTTYEQYF TGTGCCAGCAGCTCCTCTCAGACTACCTACGAGCAGTACTTC
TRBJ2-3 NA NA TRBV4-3 CASSQGTIASTDTQYF TGCGCCAGCAGCCAAGGGACAATTGCTAGCACAGATACGCAGTATTTT
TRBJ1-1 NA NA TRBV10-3 CAISGGSTGQFPEAFF TGTGCCATCAGTGGGGGTAGTACAGGGCAATTCCCTGAAGCTTTCTTT
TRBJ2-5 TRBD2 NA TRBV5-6 CASSLDVSGNQEAQYF TGTGCCAGCAGCTTGGATGTTAGCGGGAACCAAGAGGCCCAGTACTTC
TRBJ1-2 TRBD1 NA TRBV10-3 CAILSQGAEGYTF TGTGCCATCCTATCACAGGGGGCAGAGGGCTACACCTTC
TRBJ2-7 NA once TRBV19 CASSIYSGPSSYEQYF TGTGCCAGTAGTATCTATTCAGGCCCCAGCTCCTACGAGCAGTACTTC
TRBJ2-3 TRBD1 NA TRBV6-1 CASSEATGQGTDTQYF TGTGCCAGCAGTGAAGCTACCGGACAGGGAACAGATACGCAGTATTTT
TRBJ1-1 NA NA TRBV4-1 CASSLSSTSPRTEAFF TGCGCCAGCAGTCTAAGCTCCACATCCCCGCGGACTGAAGCTTTCTTT
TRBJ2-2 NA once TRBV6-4 CASSRDTGYTGELFF TGTGCCAGCAGTAGGGACACCGGATACACCGGGGAGCTGTTTTTT
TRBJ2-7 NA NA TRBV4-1 CASSHGRTSRYEQYF TGCGCCAGCAGCCACGGTAGGACTTCAAGGTACGAGCAGTACTTC
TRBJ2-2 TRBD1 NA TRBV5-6 CASSWGTGNPGELFF TGTGCCAGCAGCTGGGGGACAGGGAATCCCGGGGAGCTGTTTTTT
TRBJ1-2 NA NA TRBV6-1 CASRSTGSSNGYTF TGTGCCAGCAGGTCGACAGGTAGTTCCAATGGCTACACCTTC
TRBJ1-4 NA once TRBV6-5 CASSYRTVGEKLFF TGTGCCAGCAGTTACAGGACAGTCGGTGAAAAACTGTTTTTT
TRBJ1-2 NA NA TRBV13 CASSLEISGYTF TGTGCCAGCAGCTTAGAAATTTCAGGCTACACCTTC
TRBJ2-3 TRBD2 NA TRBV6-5 CASSYRGGSTGDTQYF TGTGCCAGCAGTTACAGGGGCGGGAGCACCGGAGATACGCAGTATTTT
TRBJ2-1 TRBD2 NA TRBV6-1 CASSLQAGSYNEQFF TGTGCCAGCAGTCTTCAAGCGGGGTCCTACAATGAGCAGTTCTTC
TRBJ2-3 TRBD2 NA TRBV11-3 CASSRGLAGGLTDTQYF TGTGCCAGCAGCCGGGGACTAGCGGGAGGTTTGACAGATACGCAGTATTTT
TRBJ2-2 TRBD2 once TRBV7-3 CASSLGLAGAAGELFF TGTGCCAGCAGCCTGGGACTAGCGGGAGCGGCGGGGGAGCTGTTTTTT
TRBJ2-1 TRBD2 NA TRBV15 CATSSELWAGGDNEQFF TGTGCCACCAGCTCGGAGTTATGGGCGGGAGGGGACAATGAGCAGTTCTTC
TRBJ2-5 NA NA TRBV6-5 CASSYSGPTRRETQYF TGTGCCAGCAGTTACTCGGGCCCTACTAGGCGGGAGACCCAGTACTTC
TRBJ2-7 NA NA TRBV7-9 CASEQELTYEQYF TGTGCCAGCGAACAGGAGTTAACCTACGAGCAGTACTTC
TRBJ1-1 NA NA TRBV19 CASSRVRENTEAFF TGTGCCAGTAGTCGGGTACGGGAGAACACTGAAGCTTTCTTT
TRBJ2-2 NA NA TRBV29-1 CSVVWTVNTGELFF TGCAGCGTTGTCTGGACAGTGAACACCGGGGAGCTGTTTTTT
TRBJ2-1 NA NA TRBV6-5 CASRGGSNEQFF TGTGCCAGCCGGGGTGGTTCCAATGAGCAGTTCTTC
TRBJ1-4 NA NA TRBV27 CASSLNGGQREEKLFF TGTGCCAGCAGTTTAAACGGTGGGCAGCGGGAGGAAAAACTGTTTTTT
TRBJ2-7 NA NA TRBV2 CASSEALGDTSYEQYF TGTGCCAGCAGTGAAGCGCTTGGGGACACCTCCTACGAGCAGTACTTC
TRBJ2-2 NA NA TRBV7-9 CASSPPGLSTGELFF TGTGCCAGCAGCCCCCCCGGACTATCCACCGGGGAGCTGTTTTTT
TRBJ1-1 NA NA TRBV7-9 CASFLRGNTEAFF TGTGCCAGCTTCCTTCGGGGGAACACTGAAGCTTTCTTT
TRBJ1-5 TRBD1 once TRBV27 CASRAQGYYSNQPQHF TGTGCCAGCAGAGCACAGGGGTATTATAGCAATCAGCCCCAGCATTTT
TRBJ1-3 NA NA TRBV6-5 CASSYSTGNTIYF TGTGCCAGCAGTTACTCGACAGGAAACACCATATATTTT
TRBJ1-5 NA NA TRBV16 CASSQFAGNQPQHF TGTGCCAGCAGCCAATTCGCGGGAAATCAGCCCCAGCATTTT
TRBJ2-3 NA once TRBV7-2 CASSPGGTDTQYF TGTGCCAGCAGCCCGGGAGGCACAGATACGCAGTATTTT
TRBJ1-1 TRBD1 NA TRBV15 CATSRGDRNTEAFF TGTGCCACCAGCAGAGGGGACAGAAACACTGAAGCTTTCTTT
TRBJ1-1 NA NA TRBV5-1 CASSLTVNTEAFF TGCGCCAGCAGCTTGACGGTTAACACTGAAGCTTTCTTT
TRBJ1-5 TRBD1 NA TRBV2 CASRGQGRNQPQHF TGTGCCAGCAGAGGACAGGGGCGCAATCAGCCCCAGCATTTT